The source of this TCR beta chain is a study of cytomegalovirus exposure and HLA in healthy donors. CDR1 and CDR2 from the germline V gene are SGHRS and YFSETQ. The CDR3 has 19 amino acids. V lost 0 bases to trimming and J lost 0 bases; unmatched junction nucleotides: 11. The PCR ran on 60 Vbeta and 13 Jbeta primers. The method was immunoSEQ multiplex PCR; TCRdb's version includes in-frame clones alone and lacks a portion of them. The profile shows some 100,000 clones, about 70% of them singletons. In its sample, this clone was seen a few times. The sequenced sample consisted of PBMCs. This receptor was identified in a woman between 18 and 29 years old in good health and CMV-seropositive. This sequence joins TRBV5-1 and TRBJ2-7, with 11 bases aligning to TRBD2. The CDR3 coding sequence is TGCGCCAGCAGCTTGGCTAGTGCGGGACTAGCGGCTAGCTCCTACGAGCAGTACTTC. Protein: CASSLASAGLAASSYEQYF. The variable domain in full, completed from reference TRBV5-1 and TRBJ2-7, reads KAGVTQTPRYLIKTRGQQVTLSCSPISGHRSVSWYQQTPGQGLQFLFEYFSETQRNKGNFPGRFSGRQFSNSRSEMNVSTLELGDSALYLCASSLASAGLAASSYEQYFGPGTRLTVT.